This TCR beta chain was retrieved from a study of blood T cells in healthy people across ages. General study points: The lack of PBMC sorting stopped any conclusive naive versus antigen-experienced comparison.

This clonotype was observed many times. What it recognizes is unknown. The second PCR ran about 6 to 12 cycles with a sample-barcoded 5' primer and J-beta primers. MiXCR, applied by TCRdb to the 5' RACE reads, yields one record per CDR3 protein. The data contain 700,000 to 800,000 distinct CDR3 sequences, around 46% of them seen just once; the ten biggest clones take up less than 25%. This CDR3 has 15 residues. V shed 3 bases, J shed 3 bases, and the junction held 8 bases outside the gene matches. The rearrangement joins TRBV12-3 or TRBV12-4 to TRBJ2-7, with TRBD1 matching 7 bases. The sequence was obtained from an older woman in good health. Input material: blood. The CDR3 coding sequence is TGTGCCAGCAGTTTCGGGGACGACAGGGACTACGAGCAGTACTTC. Its protein is CASSFGDDRDYEQYF.